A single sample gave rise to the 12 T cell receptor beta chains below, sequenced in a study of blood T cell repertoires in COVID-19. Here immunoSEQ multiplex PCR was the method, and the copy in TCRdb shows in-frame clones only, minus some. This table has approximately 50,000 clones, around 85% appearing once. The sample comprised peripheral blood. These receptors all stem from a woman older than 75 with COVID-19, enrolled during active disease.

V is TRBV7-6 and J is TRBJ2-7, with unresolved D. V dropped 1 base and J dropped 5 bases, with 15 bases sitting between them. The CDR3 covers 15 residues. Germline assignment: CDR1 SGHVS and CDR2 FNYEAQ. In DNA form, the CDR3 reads TGTGCCAGCAGCTTAGTCCCGGAAACCACTAACGAGCAGTACTTC. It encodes CASSLVPETTNEQYF.

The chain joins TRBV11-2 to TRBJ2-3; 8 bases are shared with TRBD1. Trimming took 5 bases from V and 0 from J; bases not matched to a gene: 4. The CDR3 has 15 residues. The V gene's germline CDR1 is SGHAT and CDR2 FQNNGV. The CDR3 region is CASSDRTGSTDTQYF. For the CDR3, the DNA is TGTGCCAGCAGCGATCGGACAGGGAGCACAGATACGCAGTATTTT.

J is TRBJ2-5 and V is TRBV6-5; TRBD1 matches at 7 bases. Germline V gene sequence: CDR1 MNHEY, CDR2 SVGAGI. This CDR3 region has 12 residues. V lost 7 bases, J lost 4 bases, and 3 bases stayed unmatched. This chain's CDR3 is CASNTGVETQYF. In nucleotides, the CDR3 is TGTGCCAGCAATACAGGGGTAGAGACCCAGTACTTC.

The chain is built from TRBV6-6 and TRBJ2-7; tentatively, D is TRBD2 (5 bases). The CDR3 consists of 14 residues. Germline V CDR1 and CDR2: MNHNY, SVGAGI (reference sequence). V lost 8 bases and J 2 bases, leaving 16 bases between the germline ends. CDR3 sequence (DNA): TGTGCCAGCCTCCTTGACGGCGGGCCCTACGAGCAGTACTTC. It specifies CASLLDGGPYEQYF.

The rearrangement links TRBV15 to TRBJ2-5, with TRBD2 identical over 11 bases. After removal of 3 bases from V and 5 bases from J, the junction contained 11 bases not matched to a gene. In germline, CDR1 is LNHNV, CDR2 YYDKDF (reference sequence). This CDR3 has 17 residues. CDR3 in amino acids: CATSSPRLAGRGETQYF. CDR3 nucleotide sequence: TGTGCCACCAGCAGCCCTAGACTAGCGGGACGGGGGGAGACCCAGTACTTC.

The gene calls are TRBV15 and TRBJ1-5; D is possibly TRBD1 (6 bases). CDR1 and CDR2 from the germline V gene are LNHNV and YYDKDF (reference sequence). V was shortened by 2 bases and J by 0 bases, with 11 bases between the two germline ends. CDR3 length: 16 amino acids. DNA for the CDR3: TGTGCCACCAGCAGATTAGGGGGTCCTAGCAATCAGCCCCAGCATTTT. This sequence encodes CATSRLGGPSNQPQHF.

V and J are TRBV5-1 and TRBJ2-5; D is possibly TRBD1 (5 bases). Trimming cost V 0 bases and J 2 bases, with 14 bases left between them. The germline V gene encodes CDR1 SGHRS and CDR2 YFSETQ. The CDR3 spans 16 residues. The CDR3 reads CASSLVTGILQETQYF. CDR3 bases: TGCGCCAGCAGCTTGGTCACAGGAATACTGCAAGAGACCCAGTACTTC.

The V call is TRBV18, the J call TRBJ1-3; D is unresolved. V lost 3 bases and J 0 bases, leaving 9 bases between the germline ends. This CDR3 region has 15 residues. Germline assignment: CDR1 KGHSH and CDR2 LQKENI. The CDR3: CASSPSSGSGNTIYF. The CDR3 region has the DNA TGTGCCAGCTCACCCTCTTCAGGCTCTGGAAACACCATATATTTT.

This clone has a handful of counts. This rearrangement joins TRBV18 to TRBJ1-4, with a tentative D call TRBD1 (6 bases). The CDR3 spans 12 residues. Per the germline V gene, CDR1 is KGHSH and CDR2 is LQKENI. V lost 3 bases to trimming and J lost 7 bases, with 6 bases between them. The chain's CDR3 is CASSPDSEKLFF. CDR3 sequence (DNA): TGTGCCAGCTCACCGGACAGTGAAAAACTGTTTTTT.

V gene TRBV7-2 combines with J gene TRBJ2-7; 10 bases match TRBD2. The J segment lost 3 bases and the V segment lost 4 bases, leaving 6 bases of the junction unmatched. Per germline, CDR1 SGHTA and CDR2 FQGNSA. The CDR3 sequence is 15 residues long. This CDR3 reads CASSYRTSGFYEQYF. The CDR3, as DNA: TGTGCCAGCAGCTACCGGACTAGCGGCTTCTACGAGCAGTACTTC.

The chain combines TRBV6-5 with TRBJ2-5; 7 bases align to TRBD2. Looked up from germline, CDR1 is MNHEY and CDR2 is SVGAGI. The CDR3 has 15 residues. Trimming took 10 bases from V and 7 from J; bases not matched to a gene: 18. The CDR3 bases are TGTGCCACCCATCAGGCCCTTGGCGGGAGAGGGACCCAGTACTTC. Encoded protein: CATHQALGGRGTQYF.

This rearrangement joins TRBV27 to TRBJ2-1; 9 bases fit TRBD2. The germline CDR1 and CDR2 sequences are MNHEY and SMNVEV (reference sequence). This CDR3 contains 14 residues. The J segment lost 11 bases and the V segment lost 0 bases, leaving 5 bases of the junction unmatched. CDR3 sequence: CASSLSWTSDKQFF. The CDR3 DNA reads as TGTGCCAGCAGTTTATCTTGGACTAGCGACAAGCAGTTCTTC.